The 14 T cell receptor beta chains listed next were all sequenced from one sample in a study of OX40 agonist ivuxolimab in advanced cancers. Some clones are missing from TCRdb's copy, which holds only in-frame ones; the method was immunoSEQ multiplex PCR. Of 70,000 to 90,000 clones listed, about 90% are singletons. Sequencing used CD4+ or CD8+ T cells sorted from blood, obtained in a trial of the OX40 agonist ivuxolimab. Receptors originate from an adult with an advanced solid tumor such as melanoma, head and neck, liver or kidney cancer.

The V gene is TRBV11-2, the J gene TRBJ2-7, with D maybe TRBD2 (6 bases). The CDR3 has 14 amino acids. Between the trimmed V and J ends, which lost 1 base and 4 bases, there was a span of 11 bases. The germline CDR1 and CDR2 sequences are SGHAT and FQNNGV. CDR3 loop: CASSLVGGWYEQYF. CDR3 in DNA: TGTGCCAGCAGCTTAGTTGGAGGGTGGTACGAGCAGTACTTC.

J is TRBJ1-1 and V is TRBV19, with 7 bases identical to TRBD1. The CDR3 runs 13 residues. With V trimmed by 5 bases and J by 5 bases, 5 bases remained unmatched. The germline V gene has CDR1 LNHDA and CDR2 SQIVND (reference sequence). This CDR3 is CASSSTGWTEAFF. In nucleotides, the CDR3 is TGTGCCAGTAGTTCGACAGGGTGGACTGAAGCTTTCTTT.

The V and J genes are TRBV28 and TRBJ2-1; maybe TRBD1 (7 bases). Germline V gene data show CDR1 as MDHEN and CDR2 as SYDVKM. The CDR3 is 15 residues long. The V end was cut by 8 bases, the J end by 5 bases, with 19 bases between. Here the CDR3 reads CASGGDSGLHNEQFF. DNA for the CDR3: TGTGCCAGCGGCGGGGACAGTGGCTTGCACAATGAGCAGTTCTTC.

J is TRBJ1-2 and V is TRBV6-6; 9 bases fit TRBD1. This CDR3 region has 15 residues. Germline V CDR1 and CDR2: MNHNY, SVGAGI (reference sequence). V was pared by 0 bases and J by 5 bases, with 4 bases of the junction left unmatched. For the CDR3, the DNA is TGTGCCAGCAGTTACTCCTCCGGACAGGGGTATGGCTACACCTTC. It specifies CASSYSSGQGYGYTF.

The chain combines TRBV6-5 with TRBJ1-5; 9 bases are a match to TRBD1. The length of the CDR3 is 15 residues. CDR1 is MNHEY, CDR2 SVGAGI, per germline. The ends lost 0 bases at V and 9 bases at J; junction bases unmatched: 6. The CDR3 region has the DNA TGTGCCAGCAGTTACTCCAGGACAGGGGAGTTGCCCCAGCATTTT. Translated: CASSYSRTGELPQHF.

The chain couples TRBV19 to TRBJ2-2, with 9 bases that match TRBD1. In germline, CDR1 is LNHDA, CDR2 SQIVND (reference sequence). CDR3 length equals 17 residues. The J segment lost 7 bases and the V segment lost 1 base, leaving 10 bases of the junction unmatched. This CDR3 is CASSIAPGQGTGGELFF. The CDR3 DNA reads as TGTGCCAGTAGTATAGCCCCGGGACAGGGTACCGGCGGGGAGCTGTTTTTT.

This clone was picked up one time. This sequence joins TRBV27 and TRBJ2-1; TRBD2 is a possible D gene (6 bases). The CDR3 totals 16 residues. The V end was cut by 5 bases, the J end by 1 base, with 15 bases between. Germline V gene lookup returns CDR1 MNHEY and CDR2 SMNVEV (reference sequence). CDR3 DNA: TGTGCCAGCAGTCCAAACCCCCGGGGGTCCTACAATGAGCAGTTCTTC. Protein product: CASSPNPRGSYNEQFF.

The chain employs TRBV6-5 and TRBJ1-2; D is undetermined. The CDR3 runs to 14 residues. V was cut by 0 bases and J by 10 bases, with 15 bases left in between. The germline CDR1 and CDR2 sequences are MNHEY and SVGAGI. The chain's CDR3 is CASSYSETGKDYTF. CDR3 DNA: TGTGCCAGCAGTTACTCGGAAACGGGGAAAGACTACACCTTC.

The genes are TRBV30 and TRBJ1-6; 10 bases match TRBD1. Germline V CDR1 and CDR2: GTSNPN, SVGIG (reference sequence). V trimming: 3 bases; J trimming: 8 bases; junction bases outside the gene matches: 4. The CDR3 contains 14 residues. DNA of the CDR3: TGTGCCTGGAGCATGGGACAGGGGCATTCACCCCTCCACTTT. Encoded protein: CAWSMGQGHSPLHF.

The CDR3 sequence: CASSLLAGVFYNEQFF. The CDR3, as DNA: TGTGCCAGCAGTTTATTAGCGGGAGTGTTCTACAATGAGCAGTTCTTC. The chain uses TRBV27 and TRBJ2-1; 9 bases align to TRBD2. Germline assignment: CDR1 MNHEY and CDR2 SMNVEV (reference sequence). Trimming at V came to 1 base and at J to 3 bases, leaving 4 bases not matched to a gene. CDR3 length: 16 amino acids.

The chain carries TRBV14 and TRBJ2-1, with TRBD2 as a possible D gene (7 bases). Germline V CDR1 and CDR2: SGHDN, FVKESK. The length of the CDR3 is 17 residues. Between the trimmed V and J ends, which lost 4 bases and 5 bases, there was a span of 21 bases. CDR3 residues: CASSRARGAGANNEQFF. CDR3 DNA sequence: TGTGCCAGCAGCCGCGCCCGGGGCGCGGGGGCCAACAATGAGCAGTTCTTC.

The genes are TRBV6-5 and TRBJ2-5; a weak D match, TRBD1 (5 bases). The CDR3 is 15 residues long. The germline gives CDR1 MNHEY, CDR2 SVGAGI. The V and J ends lost 3 bases and 4 bases respectively, with 15 bases between them. The CDR3 coding sequence is TGTGCCAGCAGTTATAGTGGGGCGACCGTAGAGACCCAGTACTTC. It translates to CASSYSGATVETQYF.

The CDR3 bases are TGTGCCAGTAGTAAAAGCGGGAGCTCCTACAATGAGCAGTTCTTC. Translated, it gives CASSKSGSSYNEQFF. V is TRBV19 and J is TRBJ2-1, with 8 bases identical to TRBD2. This CDR3 has 15 amino acids. With V trimmed by 4 bases and J by 0 bases, 2 bases remained unmatched. CDR1 is LNHDA and CDR2 is SQIVND in the germline V gene (reference sequence).

CDR3 loop: CASSLGQGLGEAFF. The CDR3 coding sequence is TGTGCCAGCAGTTTGGGACAGGGGTTAGGTGAAGCTTTCTTT. V usage is TRBV27 and J usage is TRBJ1-1; 10 positions agree with TRBD1. The CDR3 runs 14 residues. Germline V lookup: CDR1 MNHEY, CDR2 SMNVEV (reference sequence). The trim removed 3 bases at V and 7 bases at J, leaving 5 bases unmatched.